The entry that follows covers one T cell receptor (beta chain) sequence. The sample comes from a study of cytomegalovirus exposure and HLA in healthy donors. The wider study: Previous work identified roughly 120 million unique TCR beta sequences from around 200 million T cells.

This PCR relied on a set of 60 Vbeta primers and 13 Jbeta primers. The protocol was immunoSEQ multiplex PCR, while the TCRdb copy is restricted to in-frame clones and leaves out a portion. The data show around 130,000 clones, 70% to 80% seen once. CDR3 length: 14 amino acids. Germline V gene sequence: CDR1 SGHRS, CDR2 YFSETQ. V lost 4 bases and J lost 7, with 12 bases in between. The source of this sequence is a man between 18 and 29 years old in good health and CMV-seronegative. The rearrangement links TRBV5-1 to TRBJ1-6; possible D gene TRBD1, 5 bases. The sample was PBMCs. The DNA of the CDR3 is TGCGCCAGCAGCCCGGGACTGCAAAATTCACCCCTCCACTTT. Its protein is CASSPGLQNSPLHF. Drawing the rest from reference TRBV5-1 and TRBJ1-6, the complete variable domain is KAGVTQTPRYLIKTRGQQVTLSCSPISGHRSVSWYQQTPGQGLQFLFEYFSETQRNKGNFPGRFSGRQFSNSRSEMNVSTLELGDSALYLCASSPGLQNSPLHFGNGTRLTVT.